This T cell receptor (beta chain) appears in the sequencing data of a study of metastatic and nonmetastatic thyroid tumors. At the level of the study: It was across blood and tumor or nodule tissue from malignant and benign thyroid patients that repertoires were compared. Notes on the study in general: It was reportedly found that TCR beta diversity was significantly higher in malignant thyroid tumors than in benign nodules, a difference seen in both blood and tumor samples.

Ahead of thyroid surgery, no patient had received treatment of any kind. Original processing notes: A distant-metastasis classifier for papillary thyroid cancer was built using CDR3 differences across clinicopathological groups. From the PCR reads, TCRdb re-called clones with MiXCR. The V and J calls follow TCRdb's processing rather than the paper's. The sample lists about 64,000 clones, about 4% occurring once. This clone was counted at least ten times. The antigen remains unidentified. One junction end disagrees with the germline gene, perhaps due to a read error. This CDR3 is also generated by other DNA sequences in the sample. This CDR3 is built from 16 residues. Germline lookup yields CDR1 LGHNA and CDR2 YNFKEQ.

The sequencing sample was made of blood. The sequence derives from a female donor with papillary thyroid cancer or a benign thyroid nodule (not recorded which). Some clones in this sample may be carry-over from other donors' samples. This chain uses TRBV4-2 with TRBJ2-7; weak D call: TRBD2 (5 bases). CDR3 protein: CASSQEGRAVSYEQYF. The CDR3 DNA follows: TGTGCCAGCAGTCAAGAAGGGCGGGCGGTCTCCTACGAGCAGTACTTC.